Each of the 23 T cell receptor beta chains below was sequenced from the same sample in a study of preoperative IRX-2 immunotherapy in early breast cancer. Treatment given: preoperative locoregional IRX-2 cytokine immunotherapy. Repertoires were generated with immunoSEQ multiplex PCR, while TCRdb's copy carries only in-frame clones and drops some. Of roughly 25,000 clones detected, roughly nine tenths appear once; the ten largest clones hold roughly 9%. The starting material was tumor tissue, obtained after IRX-2 immunotherapy. Source of these receptors: a human donor with breast cancer.

The chain combines TRBV11-2 with TRBJ1-4; D is uncertain. CDR1 and CDR2 (germline): SGHAT, FQNNGV. CDR3 length: 15 amino acids. V lost 2 bases and J 8 bases, leaving 15 bases between the germline ends. The CDR3 loop is CASSLFGEVYEKLFF. DNA for the CDR3: TGTGCCAGCAGCTTATTTGGGGAGGTTTACGAAAAACTGTTTTTT.

This clone was seen a single time. This sequence joins TRBV4-1 and TRBJ2-2; 9 nucleotides align to TRBD2. J lost 4 bases, V lost 5 bases, and 5 bases had no gene match. The length of the CDR3 is 15 residues. CDR1 and CDR2 (germline): MGHRA, YSYEKL. In nucleotides, the CDR3 is TGCGCCAGCAGCACGGGGACTAGCCGCACCGGGGAGCTGTTTTTT. This translates into CASSTGTSRTGELFF.

The sample holds one count of this clone. The J gene is TRBJ2-2, the V gene TRBV11-2; no definite D call. The CDR3 length is 15 residues. Trimming removed 0 bases from V and 2 bases from J, with 7 bases in between. Germline CDR1 SGHAT, CDR2 FQNNGV. The CDR3 sequence is CASSLDLENTGELFF. The CDR3 bases are TGTGCCAGCAGCTTAGATCTGGAAAACACCGGGGAGCTGTTTTTT.

The CDR3 protein is CASSQGGPTYEQYF. The CDR3 region has the DNA TGTGCCAGCAGCCAGGGTGGCCCTACCTACGAGCAGTACTTC. The genes are TRBV28 and TRBJ2-7; perhaps TRBD1 as D (5 bases). V shed 6 bases and J shed 2 bases, with 14 bases lying between them. CDR1 and CDR2 (germline): MDHEN, SYDVKM. There are 14 residues in the CDR3. The entire variable domain, with the rest obtained from reference TRBV28 and TRBJ2-7, is as follows: DVKVTQSSRYLVKRTGEKVFLECVQDMDHENMFWYRQDPGLGLRLIYFSYDVKMKEKGDIPEGYSVSREKKERFSLILESASTNQTSMYLCASSQGGPTYEQYFGPGTRLTVT.

The chain carries TRBV6-5 and TRBJ2-2; 8 bases are a match to TRBD2. The ends lost 6 bases at V and 7 bases at J; junction bases unmatched: 4. Germline lookup yields CDR1 MNHEY and CDR2 SVGAGI. The CDR3 extends over 13 amino acids. The CDR3 coding sequence is TGTGCCAGCAGCCGCCGGGGGGGCGGGGAGCTGTTTTTT. Protein sequence: CASSRRGGGELFF.

The CDR3 nucleotides read TGTGCCAGCAGCTCCGGGACTACGCTTCACTACGAGCAGTACTTC. Its translation: CASSSGTTLHYEQYF. The chain couples TRBV5-4 to TRBJ2-7; the match to TRBD2 covers 7 bases. V was pared by 3 bases and J by 3 bases, with 9 bases of the junction left unmatched. CDR1 and CDR2 from the germline V gene are SGHNT and YYREEE (reference sequence). There are 15 residues in the CDR3.

The V gene is TRBV15, the J gene TRBJ2-7; possible D gene TRBD2, 6 bases. CDR3 length: 15 residues. Trimming removed 3 bases at V and 0 bases at J, with 12 bases between. The germline CDR1 and CDR2 sequences are LNHNV and YYDKDF (reference sequence). CDR3 nucleotide sequence: TGTGCCACCAGCAGGGGCGGGGTGAACTCCTACGAGCAGTACTTC. This sequence encodes CATSRGGVNSYEQYF. The variable domain in full, with the rest retrieved from reference TRBV15 and TRBJ2-7, is DAMVIQNPRYQVTQFGKPVTLSCSQTLNHNVMYWYQQKSSQAPKLLFHYYDKDFNNEADTPDNFQSRRPNTSFCFLDIRSPGLGDTAMYLCATSRGGVNSYEQYFGPGTRLTVT.

The V call is TRBV30, the J call TRBJ2-1; D is ambiguous. The CDR3 is 13 residues long. V lost 2 bases and J lost 11, with 16 bases in between. From germline, CDR1 is GTSNPN and CDR2 SVGIG (reference sequence). The CDR3 reads CAWSSWADRKQFF. Here the CDR3 DNA reads TGTGCCTGGAGTTCTTGGGCGGACCGCAAGCAGTTCTTC.

The chain combines TRBV6-1 with TRBJ2-5, with TRBD1 matching 9 bases. V lost 4 bases, J lost 4 bases, and 7 bases stayed unmatched. This CDR3 is 15 amino acids long. Germline-derived CDR1 and CDR2 are MNHNS and SASEGT. The CDR3 loop reads CASSGGTGRRETQYF. The CDR3 DNA follows: TGTGCCAGCAGTGGGGGGACAGGGAGGAGAGAGACCCAGTACTTC.

Note on this clone: An end of the junction does not agree with germline; a read error may underlie this. Other nucleotide sequences from this sample produce the same CDR3. The J gene is TRBJ2-7, the V gene TRBV7-2, with 9 positions matching TRBD2. This CDR3 contains 14 residues. Germline V lookup: CDR1 SGHTA, CDR2 FQGNSA. CDR3 DNA: TGTGCCAGCAGCCTAGCGGGATTCTCCTACGAGCAGTACTTC. Translation: CASSLAGFSYEQYF. Full variable domain (outside the CDR3, taken from reference TRBV7-2 and TRBJ2-7): GAGVSQSPSNKVTEKGKDVELRCDPISGHTALYWYRQSLGQGLEFLIYFQGNSAPDKSGLPSDRFSAERTGGSVSTLTIQRTQQEDSAVYLCASSLAGFSYEQYFGPGTRLTVT.

The chain has TRBV7-8 and TRBJ2-3; 7 bases agree with TRBD1. Losses at the gene ends were 5 bases for V and 5 bases for J; bases not matched to a gene: 16. The CDR3 consists of 17 residues. Germline CDR1 reads SGHVS; CDR2 reads FQNEAQ. CDR3 region: CASSRERQGIQRDTQYF. In nucleotides, the CDR3 is TGTGCCAGCAGCCGTGAACGACAGGGCATCCAGAGAGATACGCAGTATTTT.

The rearrangement uses TRBV28 and TRBJ2-7; 12 bases are shared with TRBD2. Per germline, CDR1 MDHEN and CDR2 SYDVKM. This CDR3 comprises 15 residues. J gave up 6 bases and V 6 bases, and 9 bases lay outside the gene matches. CDR3 region: CASSLSSGRAFEQYF. CDR3 DNA sequence: TGTGCCAGCAGCCTCTCTAGCGGGAGGGCCTTCGAGCAGTACTTC.

The chain combines TRBV15 with TRBJ2-3, with 8 bases identical to TRBD1. Trimming at V came to 4 bases and at J to 1 base, leaving 4 bases not matched to a gene. Germline CDR1 LNHNV, CDR2 YYDKDF (reference sequence). CDR3 length: 15 residues. The CDR3, as DNA: TGTGCCACCAGCAAAGGACAGGGCGGCACAGATACGCAGTATTTT. Protein: CATSKGQGGTDTQYF.

On this clone itself: At one of its ends the junction is not consistent with the germline gene, which may arise from a read error. The same CDR3 is also encoded by other DNA sequences in this sample. CDR3 sequence reads: CASTPGSLRREKLFF. CDR3 sequence (DNA): TGCGCCAGTACCCCCGGCAGTCTACGACGGGAAAAACTGTTTTTT. V is TRBV19 and J is TRBJ1-4; D gene unclear. Germline-derived CDR1 and CDR2 are LNHDA and SQIVND (reference sequence). The CDR3 is made up of 15 amino acids. The entire variable domain, with the rest obtained from reference TRBV19 and TRBJ1-4, is as follows: DGGITQSPKYLFRKEGQNVTLSCEQNLNHDAMYWYRQDPGQGLRLIYYSQIVNDFQKGDIAEGYSVSREKKESFPLTVTSAQKNPTAFYLCASTPGSLRREKLFFGSGTQLSVL.

V usage is TRBV7-8 and J usage is TRBJ2-1; 7 bases match TRBD2. This CDR3 has 13 residues. Losses at the gene ends were 5 bases for V and 10 bases for J; bases not matched to a gene: 8. Germline assignment: CDR1 SGHVS and CDR2 FQNEAQ. The CDR3 DNA is TGTGCCAGCAGCCCGACCCGACTAGCCGAGCAGTTCTTC. Its protein is CASSPTRLAEQFF.

The chain has TRBV5-1 and TRBJ2-2; 11 nucleotides agree with TRBD2. This CDR3 spans 15 amino acids. J gave up 8 bases and V 3 bases, and 6 bases lay outside the gene matches. CDR1 and CDR2 (germline): SGHRS, YFSETQ. CDR3 in DNA: TGCGCCAGCAGCTCTACTAGCGGGGGTCGAGGGGAGCTGTTTTTT. Protein product: CASSSTSGGRGELFF.

This sequence joins TRBV5-1 and TRBJ1-1, with 9 bases fitting TRBD1. V trimming: 0 bases; J trimming: 4 bases; junction bases outside the gene matches: 4. The CDR3 is made up of 15 amino acids. The germline gives CDR1 SGHRS, CDR2 YFSETQ. CDR3 residues: CASSLDRGRGTEAFF. Written as DNA, the CDR3 is TGCGCCAGCAGCTTGGACAGGGGGCGCGGCACTGAAGCTTTCTTT.

This sequence joins TRBV25-1 and TRBJ2-7; the match to TRBD1 covers 7 bases. V was clipped by 4 bases and J by 4 bases; unmatched bases: 4. Germline V gives CDR1 MGHDK, CDR2 SYGVNS. The CDR3 loop spans 13 amino acids. The CDR3 sequence: CASSGQGRYEQYF. In DNA form, the CDR3 reads TGTGCCAGCAGTGGACAGGGAAGGTACGAGCAGTACTTC.

This clone was observed once. The CDR3 bases are TGTGCCAGTAGCCTGACCGGAGCGCCCACAGATACGCAGTATTTT. Its translation: CASSLTGAPTDTQYF. This chain links TRBV19 with TRBJ2-3; D unclear. The length of the CDR3 is 15 residues. Germline CDR1 LNHDA, CDR2 SQIVND (reference sequence). Between the trimmed V and J ends, which lost 6 bases and 2 bases, there was a span of 15 bases. Full variable domain (rest looked up from reference TRBV19 and TRBJ2-3): DGGITQSPKYLFRKEGQNVTLSCEQNLNHDAMYWYRQDPGQGLRLIYYSQIVNDFQKGDIAEGYSVSREKKESFPLTVTSAQKNPTAFYLCASSLTGAPTDTQYFGPGTRLTVL.

The chain uses TRBV7-7 and TRBJ2-3; a weak D match, TRBD1 (6 bases). CDR1 is SSHAT, CDR2 FNYEAQ, per germline (reference sequence). The length of the CDR3 is 12 residues. With 6 bases removed from V and 7 bases from J, the gap between germline ends came to 11 bases. The CDR3 nucleotides are TGTGCCAGCAGTCCTGGGGGCTATACGCAGTATTTT. This translates into CASSPGGYTQYF.

The chain recombines TRBV6-4 with TRBJ1-1; D perhaps matches TRBD1 (5 bases). Germline V CDR1 and CDR2: MRHNA, SNTAGT. Trimming cost V 4 bases and J 6 bases, with 18 bases left between them. This CDR3 is built from 15 residues. In DNA, the CDR3 is TGTGCCAGCAGTGCGTCCGAGACAGATGGTTCTGAAGCTTTCTTT. Translation gives CASSASETDGSEAFF.

The CDR3: CASSLDLAGTGELFF. In nucleotides, the CDR3 is TGTGCCAGCAGCTTAGATCTTGCGGGGACCGGGGAGCTGTTTTTT. This chain uses TRBV7-9 with TRBJ2-2; D is possibly TRBD2 (6 bases). Trimming removed 1 base from V and 5 bases from J, with 11 bases in between. Germline-derived CDR1 and CDR2 are SEHNR and FQNEAQ (reference sequence). The CDR3 spans 15 residues.

CDR3 DNA sequence: TGCGCCAGCAGGGGGACAGAGATCCATGGCTACACCTTC. It codes for CASRGTEIHGYTF. The chain is built from TRBV5-1 and TRBJ1-2; 7 positions match TRBD1. Germline V gene lookup returns CDR1 SGHRS and CDR2 YFSETQ. J lost 6 bases, V lost 5 bases, and 7 bases had no gene match. The CDR3 runs 13 residues. The entire variable domain, with the rest obtained from reference TRBV5-1 and TRBJ1-2, is as follows: KAGVTQTPRYLIKTRGQQVTLSCSPISGHRSVSWYQQTPGQGLQFLFEYFSETQRNKGNFPGRFSGRQFSNSRSEMNVSTLELGDSALYLCASRGTEIHGYTFGSGTRLTVV.